This entry lists 2 T cell receptor beta chains sequenced from one sample in a study of PD-L1 blockade in urothelial cancer. Here immunoSEQ multiplex PCR was the method, and the copy in TCRdb shows in-frame clones only, minus some. Of about 37,000 clones listed, approximately 80% are singletons. Source: PBMCs, taken around atezolizumab (anti-PD-L1) treatment. The receptors originated from a man between 60 and 70 years old with urothelial cancer.

There are a few counts of this clone. The chain has TRBV2 and TRBJ1-5; 7 nucleotides align to TRBD1. The ends lost 6 bases at V and 11 bases at J; junction bases unmatched: 10. The CDR3 consists of 13 residues. Per germline, CDR1 SNHLY and CDR2 FYNNEI. The CDR3 spells CASRGQAGGAQHF. CDR3 bases: TGTGCCAGCAGAGGACAGGCCGGCGGGGCCCAGCATTTT.

The chain is built from TRBV28 and TRBJ1-2, with unresolved D. V lost 6 bases, J lost 7 bases, and 18 bases lay in between. The CDR3 length is 14 residues. CDR1 MDHEN and CDR2 SYDVKM come from the germline V gene. The chain's CDR3 is CASSQTSGRGGYTF. The DNA of the CDR3 is TGTGCCAGCAGCCAAACATCGGGCCGGGGTGGCTACACCTTC.